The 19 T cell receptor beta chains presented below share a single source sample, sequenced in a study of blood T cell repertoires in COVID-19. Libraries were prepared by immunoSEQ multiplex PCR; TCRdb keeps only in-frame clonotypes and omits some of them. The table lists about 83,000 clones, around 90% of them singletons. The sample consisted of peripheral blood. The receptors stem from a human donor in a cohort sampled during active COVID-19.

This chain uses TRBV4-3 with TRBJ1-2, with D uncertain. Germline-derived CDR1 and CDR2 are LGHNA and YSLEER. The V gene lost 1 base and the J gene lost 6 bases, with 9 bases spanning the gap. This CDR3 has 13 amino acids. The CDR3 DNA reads TGCGCCAGCAGCCAAGTCGGCGGGAATGGCTACACCTTC. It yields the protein CASSQVGGNGYTF.

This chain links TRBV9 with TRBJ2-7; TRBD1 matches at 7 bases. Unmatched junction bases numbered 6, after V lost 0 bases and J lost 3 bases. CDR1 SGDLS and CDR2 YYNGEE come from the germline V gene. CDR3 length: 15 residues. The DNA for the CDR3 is TGTGCCAGCAGCGTAGCTGCAGGGGGTATCTACGAGCAGTACTTC. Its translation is CASSVAAGGIYEQYF.

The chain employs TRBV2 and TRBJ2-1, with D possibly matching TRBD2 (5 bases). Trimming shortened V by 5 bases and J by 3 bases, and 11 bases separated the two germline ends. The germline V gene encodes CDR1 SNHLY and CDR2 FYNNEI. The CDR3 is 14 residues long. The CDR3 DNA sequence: TGTGCCAGCAGTCTAACGGGATACTACAATGAGCAGTTCTTC. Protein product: CASSLTGYYNEQFF.

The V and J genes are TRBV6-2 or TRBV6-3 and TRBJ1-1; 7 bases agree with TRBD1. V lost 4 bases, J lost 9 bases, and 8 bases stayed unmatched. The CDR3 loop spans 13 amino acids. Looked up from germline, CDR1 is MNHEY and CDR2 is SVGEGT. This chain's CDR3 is CASSFGGTAKAFF. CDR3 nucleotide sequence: TGTGCCAGCAGTTTTGGCGGGACAGCTAAAGCTTTCTTT.

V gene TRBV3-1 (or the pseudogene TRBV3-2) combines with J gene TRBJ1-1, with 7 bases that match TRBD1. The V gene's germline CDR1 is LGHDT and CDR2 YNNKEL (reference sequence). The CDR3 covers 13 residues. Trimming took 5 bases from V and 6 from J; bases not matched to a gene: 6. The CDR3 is CASSGKGAPEAFF. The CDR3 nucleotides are TGTGCCAGCAGCGGGAAGGGGGCTCCTGAAGCTTTCTTT.

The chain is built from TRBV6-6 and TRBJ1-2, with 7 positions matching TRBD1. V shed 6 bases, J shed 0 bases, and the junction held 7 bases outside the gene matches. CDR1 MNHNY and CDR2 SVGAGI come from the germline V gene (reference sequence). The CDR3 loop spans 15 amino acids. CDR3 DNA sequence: TGTGCCAGCAGAGTCGGACAGGCCGCTAACTATGGCTACACCTTC. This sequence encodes CASRVGQAANYGYTF.

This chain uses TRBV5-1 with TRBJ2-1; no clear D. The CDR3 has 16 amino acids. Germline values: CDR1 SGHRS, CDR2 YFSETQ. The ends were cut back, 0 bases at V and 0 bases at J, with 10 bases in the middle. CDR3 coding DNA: TGCGCCAGCAGCTTGGATCTGCTCGGCTCCTACAATGAGCAGTTCTTC. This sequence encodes CASSLDLLGSYNEQFF. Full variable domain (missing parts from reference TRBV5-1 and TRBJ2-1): KAGVTQTPRYLIKTRGQQVTLSCSPISGHRSVSWYQQTPGQGLQFLFEYFSETQRNKGNFPGRFSGRQFSNSRSEMNVSTLELGDSALYLCASSLDLLGSYNEQFFGPGTRLTVL.

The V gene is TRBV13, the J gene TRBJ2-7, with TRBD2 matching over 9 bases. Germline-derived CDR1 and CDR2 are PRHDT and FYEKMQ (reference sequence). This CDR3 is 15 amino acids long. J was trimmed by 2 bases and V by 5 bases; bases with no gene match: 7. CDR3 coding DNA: TGTGCCAGCAGCACAACTAGCGGGCGAACCTACGAGCAGTACTTC. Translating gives CASSTTSGRTYEQYF.

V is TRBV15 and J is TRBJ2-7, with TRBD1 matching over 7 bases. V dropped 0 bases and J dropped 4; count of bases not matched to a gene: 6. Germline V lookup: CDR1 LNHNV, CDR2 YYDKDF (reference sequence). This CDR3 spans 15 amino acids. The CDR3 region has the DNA TGTGCCACCAGCAGAGAAAGGGACAGATCTTACGAGCAGTACTTC. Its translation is CATSRERDRSYEQYF.

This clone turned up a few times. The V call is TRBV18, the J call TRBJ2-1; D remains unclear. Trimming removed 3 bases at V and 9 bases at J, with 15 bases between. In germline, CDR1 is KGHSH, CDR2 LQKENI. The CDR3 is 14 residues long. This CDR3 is CASSPTRSSSEQFF. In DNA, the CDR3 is TGTGCCAGCTCACCTACACGCAGTTCCAGTGAGCAGTTCTTC.

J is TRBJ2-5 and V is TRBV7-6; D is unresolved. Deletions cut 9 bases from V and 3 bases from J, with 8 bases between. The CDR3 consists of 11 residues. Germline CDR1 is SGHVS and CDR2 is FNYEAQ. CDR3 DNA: TGTGCCAGTCAGCAGGAAGAGACCCAGTACTTC. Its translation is CASQQEETQYF.

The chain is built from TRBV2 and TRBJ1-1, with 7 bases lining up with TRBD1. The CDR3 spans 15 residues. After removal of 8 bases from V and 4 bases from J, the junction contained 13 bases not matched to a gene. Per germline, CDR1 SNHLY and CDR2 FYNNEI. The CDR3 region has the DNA TGTGCCAGCCAGAGGGACAGCGCGGTTGGCACTGAAGCTTTCTTT. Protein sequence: CASQRDSAVGTEAFF.

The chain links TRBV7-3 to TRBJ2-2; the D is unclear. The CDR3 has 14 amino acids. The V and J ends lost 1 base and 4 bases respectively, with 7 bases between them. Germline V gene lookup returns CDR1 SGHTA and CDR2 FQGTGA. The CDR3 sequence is CASSLKELTGELFF. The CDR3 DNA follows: TGTGCCAGCAGCTTAAAGGAGCTCACCGGGGAGCTGTTTTTT.

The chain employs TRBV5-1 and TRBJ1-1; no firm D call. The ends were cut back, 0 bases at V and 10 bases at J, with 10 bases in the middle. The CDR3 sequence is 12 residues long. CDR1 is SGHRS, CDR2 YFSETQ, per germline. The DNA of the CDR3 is TGCGCCAGCAGCTTGGGGGAGGGAATAGCTTTCTTT. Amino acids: CASSLGEGIAFF.

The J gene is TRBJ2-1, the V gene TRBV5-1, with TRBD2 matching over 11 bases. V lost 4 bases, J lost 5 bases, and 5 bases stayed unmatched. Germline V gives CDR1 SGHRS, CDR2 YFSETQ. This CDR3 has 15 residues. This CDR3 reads CASSVTSGANNEQFF. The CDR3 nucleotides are TGCGCCAGCAGCGTGACTAGCGGGGCGAACAATGAGCAGTTCTTC. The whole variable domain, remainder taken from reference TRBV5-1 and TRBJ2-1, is KAGVTQTPRYLIKTRGQQVTLSCSPISGHRSVSWYQQTPGQGLQFLFEYFSETQRNKGNFPGRFSGRQFSNSRSEMNVSTLELGDSALYLCASSVTSGANNEQFFGPGTRLTVL.

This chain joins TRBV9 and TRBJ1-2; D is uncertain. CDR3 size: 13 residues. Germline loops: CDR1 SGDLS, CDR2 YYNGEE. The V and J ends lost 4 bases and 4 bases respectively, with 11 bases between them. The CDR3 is CASSTASTYGYTF. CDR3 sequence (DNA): TGTGCCAGCAGCACCGCCTCTACCTATGGCTACACCTTC.

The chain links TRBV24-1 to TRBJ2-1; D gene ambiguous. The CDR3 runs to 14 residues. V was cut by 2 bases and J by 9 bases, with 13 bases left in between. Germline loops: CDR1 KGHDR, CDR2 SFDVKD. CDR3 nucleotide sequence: TGTGCCACCAGTGATTCTTTTTGGTCGGTTGAGCAGTTCTTC. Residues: CATSDSFWSVEQFF.

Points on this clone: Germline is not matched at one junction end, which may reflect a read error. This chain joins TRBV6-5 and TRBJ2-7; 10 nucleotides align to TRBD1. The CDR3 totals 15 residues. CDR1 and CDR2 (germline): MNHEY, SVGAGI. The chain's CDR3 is CASSPTLDRGEIVRF. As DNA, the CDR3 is TGTGCCAGCAGTCCCACGTTGGACAGGGGGGAGATCGTCCGCTTC.

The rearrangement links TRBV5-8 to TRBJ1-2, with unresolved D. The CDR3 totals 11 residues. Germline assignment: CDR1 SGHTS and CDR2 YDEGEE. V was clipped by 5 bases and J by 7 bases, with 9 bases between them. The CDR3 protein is CASRLAAGYTF. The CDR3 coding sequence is TGTGCCAGCAGGCTTGCGGCTGGCTACACCTTC.